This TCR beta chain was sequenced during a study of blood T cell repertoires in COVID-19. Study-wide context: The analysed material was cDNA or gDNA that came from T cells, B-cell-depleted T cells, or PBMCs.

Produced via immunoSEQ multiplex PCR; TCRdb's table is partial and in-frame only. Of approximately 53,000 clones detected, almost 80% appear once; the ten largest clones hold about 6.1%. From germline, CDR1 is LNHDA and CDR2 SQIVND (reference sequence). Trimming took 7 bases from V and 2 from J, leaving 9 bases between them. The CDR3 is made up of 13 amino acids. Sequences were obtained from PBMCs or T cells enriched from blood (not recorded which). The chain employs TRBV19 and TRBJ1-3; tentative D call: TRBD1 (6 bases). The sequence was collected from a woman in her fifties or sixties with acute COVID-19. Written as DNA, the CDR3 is TGTGCCAGTAACGGGACACCTGGAAACACCATATATTTT. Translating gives CASNGTPGNTIYF.